These 19 T cell receptor beta chains originate from one sample sequenced in a study of blood T cell repertoires in COVID-19. Clones were read by immunoSEQ multiplex PCR, and TCRdb kept only the in-frame ones, dropping some. In the table there are about 78,000 clones, about 90% of which are singletons. Input material: peripheral blood. These receptor sequences come from a woman of 80 years or more with active or convalescent COVID-19.

The V call is TRBV2, the J call TRBJ1-1, with a possible D match to TRBD1 (5 bases). The CDR3 covers 14 residues. CDR1 is SNHLY and CDR2 is FYNNEI in the germline V gene. V was shortened by 0 bases and J by 5 bases, with 10 bases between the two germline ends. CDR3 residues: CASSEALGGTEAFF. Here the CDR3 DNA reads TGTGCCAGCAGTGAAGCGCTTGGGGGGACTGAAGCTTTCTTT.

The chain couples TRBV10-3 to TRBJ2-7; 9 bases fit TRBD1. This CDR3 contains 14 residues. V lost 4 bases, J lost 3 bases, and 4 bases stayed unmatched. Germline V gene lookup returns CDR1 ENHRY and CDR2 SYGVKD. The CDR3 region has the DNA TGTGCCATCAGTGGTGGGACAGGGATCTACGAGCAGTACTTC. Encoded protein: CAISGGTGIYEQYF.

The CDR3 protein is CASSLGPPDGYTF. Here the CDR3 DNA reads TGTGCCAGCAGCTTAGGGCCCCCAGATGGCTACACCTTC. The chain is built from TRBV7-2 and TRBJ1-2, with unresolved D. The germline V and J ends were trimmed by 1 base and 6 bases, with 9 bases remaining between them. The CDR3 is 13 amino acids. Germline assignment: CDR1 SGHTA and CDR2 FQGNSA.

The chain recombines TRBV5-6 with TRBJ2-1, with 11 nucleotides matching TRBD2. Trimming at V came to 3 bases and at J to 4 bases, leaving 6 bases not matched to a gene. This CDR3 has 16 amino acids. Germline-derived CDR1 and CDR2 are SGHDT and YYEEEE. The CDR3, as DNA: TGTGCCAGCAGCTCTGCCGGGACTAGCGGTTACAATGAGCAGTTCTTC. Its translation is CASSSAGTSGYNEQFF.

V gene TRBV10-3 combines with J gene TRBJ1-6; TRBD1 might be the D (5 bases). The V and J ends lost 4 bases and 6 bases respectively, with 10 bases between them. Germline lookup yields CDR1 ENHRY and CDR2 SYGVKD. This CDR3 comprises 14 residues. The CDR3 loop is CAISVGGGNSPLHF. For the CDR3, the DNA is TGTGCCATCAGTGTGGGGGGGGGTAATTCACCCCTCCACTTT.

In this sample, this clone turned up once. V usage is TRBV27 and J usage is TRBJ1-5; the D is unclear. CDR3 length: 21 residues. The germline gives CDR1 MNHEY, CDR2 SMNVEV (reference sequence). Trimming left V 2 bases short and J 0 bases short, with 26 bases between. CDR3 DNA sequence: TGTGCCAGCAGTTTAAAGAGCCCCGGAGGGCAGATAATGATTAGCAATCAGCCCCAGCATTTT. Amino acid sequence: CASSLKSPGGQIMISNQPQHF.

The chain combines TRBV7-9 with TRBJ1-5, with D possibly matching TRBD1 (5 bases). The germline V gene has CDR1 SEHNR and CDR2 FQNEAQ (reference sequence). The length of the CDR3 is 15 residues. V lost 4 bases and J lost 0, with 10 bases in between. CDR3 DNA: TGTGCCAGCAGCTCCTCAGGGAATAGCAATCAGCCCCAGCATTTT. As protein: CASSSSGNSNQPQHF.

The chain joins TRBV28 to TRBJ2-7, with 13 bases fitting TRBD2. This CDR3 region has 16 residues. Per germline, CDR1 MDHEN and CDR2 SYDVKM. Trimming at V came to 1 base and at J to 3 bases, leaving 3 bases not matched to a gene. The CDR3 DNA reads as TGTGCCAGCAGTTTATTCCGGACTAGCGGGAGCTACGAGCAGTACTTC. It yields the protein CASSLFRTSGSYEQYF.

The chain combines TRBV28 with TRBJ1-3; possibly TRBD1 for D (6 bases). V lost 4 bases to trimming and J lost 5 bases, with 12 bases between them. Germline V gives CDR1 MDHEN, CDR2 SYDVKM. This CDR3 comprises 14 residues. CDR3 sequence: CASSSTGIRNTIYF. CDR3 nucleotide sequence: TGTGCCAGCAGTTCGACAGGAATCCGAAACACCATATATTTT.

This chain connects TRBV30 to TRBJ1-2; D is ambiguous. Per germline, CDR1 GTSNPN and CDR2 SVGIG (reference sequence). The CDR3 consists of 13 residues. Trimming removed 0 bases from V and 7 bases from J, with 12 bases in between. The DNA of the CDR3 is TGTGCCTGGAGTGTGCTTGGCTCGGGTGGCTACACCTTC. It is translated as CAWSVLGSGGYTF.

This chain connects TRBV19 to TRBJ1-1; no clear D gene. Trimming took off 5 bases at V and 2 bases at J, with 27 bases between the two ends. This CDR3 is 19 amino acids long. Germline CDR1 reads LNHDA; CDR2 reads SQIVND (reference sequence). The CDR3 protein is CASSLRVINPTIVNTEAFF. The CDR3 region has the DNA TGTGCCAGTAGTCTCCGGGTCATTAACCCGACTATTGTAAACACTGAAGCTTTCTTT.

The chain joins TRBV5-4 to TRBJ2-1, with 7 bases aligning to TRBD1. Germline lookup yields CDR1 SGHNT and CDR2 YYREEE (reference sequence). The CDR3 covers 15 residues. V dropped 3 bases and J dropped 3; count of bases not matched to a gene: 6. Here the CDR3 DNA reads TGTGCCAGCAGCTCAGGTGCAGGGGGCTACAATGAGCAGTTCTTC. Translated, it gives CASSSGAGGYNEQFF.

The V gene is TRBV15, the J gene TRBJ2-7; 9 bases are a match to TRBD1. Germline V gene lookup returns CDR1 LNHNV and CDR2 YYDKDF (reference sequence). V gave up 5 bases and J gave up 3 bases; unmatched junction bases: 26. This CDR3 contains 21 residues. In nucleotides, the CDR3 is TGTGCCACCAGCCGACAGCCCGTTAGGGTCGGCCCGGGACAGGGTCACTACGAGCAGTACTTC. This codes for CATSRQPVRVGPGQGHYEQYF.

This chain links TRBV28 with TRBJ2-1; TRBD1 might be the D (8 bases). This CDR3 is 16 amino acids long. Between the trimmed V and J ends, which lost 5 bases and 7 bases, there was a span of 21 bases. CDR1 is MDHEN and CDR2 is SYDVKM in the germline V gene. Here the CDR3 reads CASSPTTGEGLNEQFF. The DNA of the CDR3 is TGTGCCAGCAGTCCAACGACAGGGGAGGGTTTAAATGAGCAGTTCTTC.

CDR3 bases: TGTGCCAGCAGAACAGGTTACAATGAGCAGTTCTTC. Protein product: CASRTGYNEQFF. The chain joins TRBV7-8 to TRBJ2-1, with D tentatively TRBD1 (5 bases). Deletions cut 6 bases from V and 4 bases from J, with 7 bases between. The length of the CDR3 is 12 residues. Germline V CDR1 and CDR2: SGHVS, FQNEAQ.

The gene calls are TRBV25-1 and TRBJ2-7, with 10 bases lining up with TRBD1. After removal of 1 base from V and 1 base from J, the junction contained 7 bases not matched to a gene. Germline-derived CDR1 and CDR2 are MGHDK and SYGVNS. The CDR3 is made up of 17 amino acids. This CDR3 reads CASSESPPGQGSYEQYF. The CDR3 DNA reads TGTGCCAGCAGTGAATCACCTCCGGGACAGGGGTCCTACGAGCAGTACTTC.

On this clone itself: One junction end disagrees with the germline gene, perhaps due to a read error. The chain has TRBV20-1 and TRBJ1-1, with unresolved D. The CDR3 extends over 11 amino acids. Germline CDR1 DFQATT, CDR2 SNEGSKA (reference sequence). CDR3 loop: CSASDNSEAFF. The CDR3 DNA sequence: TGCAGTGCTAGCGATAACAGTGAAGCTTTCTTT.

The rearrangement uses TRBV6-1 and TRBJ2-7, with D possibly being TRBD1 (5 bases). This CDR3 has 13 amino acids. CDR1 and CDR2 from the germline V gene are MNHNS and SASEGT. Trimming removed 0 bases from V and 6 bases from J, with 9 bases in between. CDR3 residues: CASSEAQGGEQYF. The CDR3 DNA reads as TGTGCCAGCAGTGAAGCGCAGGGTGGCGAGCAGTACTTC.

The V call is TRBV6-1, the J call TRBJ1-2; D perhaps matches TRBD1 (5 bases). V was cut by 3 bases and J by 4 bases, with 9 bases left in between. Germline CDR1 reads MNHNS; CDR2 reads SASEGT. CDR3 length: 13 amino acids. The CDR3 loop reads CASSDRGVYGYTF. The CDR3 bases are TGTGCCAGCAGTGATCGGGGGGTCTATGGCTACACCTTC.